The entry below gives a single TCR beta chain sequence along with its context. In its sample, this clone was seen many times. Its antigen is currently not known. Base-call qualities are not available, and no considerably larger clone is one nucleotide away. Library creation used PCR. TCRdb shows the sequencer as Illumina HiSeq 4000. High-throughput sequencing was used to profile the TCR beta-chain CDR3 region of every patient. On the authors' methods: Drawing on CDR3 differences between clinicopathological groups, the researchers built a classifier meant to tell apart patients with distant-metastatic papillary thyroid cancer. To measure repertoire diversity the researchers used the Shannon index, while the Morisita-Horn index served to gauge how similar the tumor and blood repertoires were. TCRdb reprocessed the public reads (quality trimming at Q25 with fastp, clone calling with MiXCR) and kept in-frame beta chains. These V and J calls rely on TCRdb rather than the paper's analysis. This sample is represented by roughly 90,000 clones; under 15% of them were singletons. The ten largest clones add up to roughly 3.6% of the sample.

The data derive from a study of metastatic and nonmetastatic thyroid tumors (dated by TCRdb to 2020 to 2021). About the investigation overall: The researchers compared repertoires between peripheral blood samples and tumor or nodule tissue samples from patients with malignant or benign thyroid disease.

The CDR3 runs 12 amino acids, cysteine and phenylalanine included. Only CDR3 DNA remains: 36 bases, in frame from the first base. As encoded in the germline V gene, CDR1 is MNHNS while CDR2 is SASEGT. The V and J ends are trimmed by 6 bases and 6 bases, leaving 12 bases between them. Before undergoing thyroid surgery, none of the patients had been given any kind of treatment. The study retrospectively analysed patient clinical samples collected from about 2012 to 2019 using T-cell receptor beta sequencing. Summary of the overall study and its limitations: In both blood and tumor samples, TCR beta diversity was reported to be significantly higher in malignant tumors than in benign nodules.

In this chain, TRBV6-1 is recombined with TRBJ2-7; TRBD1 is possibly the D segment (6 matching bases). The receptor was isolated from a female donor with papillary thyroid cancer or a benign thyroid nodule (not recorded which). Some clones in this sample may be carry-over from other donors' samples. The specimen sequenced was blood. CDR3 protein: CASRETGSEQYF. The sequenced DNA: TGTGCCAGCAGGGAAACAGGGAGCGAGCAGTACTTC.